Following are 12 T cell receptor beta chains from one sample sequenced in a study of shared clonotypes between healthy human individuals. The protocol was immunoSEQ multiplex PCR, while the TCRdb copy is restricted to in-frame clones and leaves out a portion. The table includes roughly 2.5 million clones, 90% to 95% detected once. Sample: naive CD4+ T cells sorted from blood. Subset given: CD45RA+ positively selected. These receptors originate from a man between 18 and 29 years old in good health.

The CDR3 spells CASRISSSGANVLTF. The CDR3, as DNA: TGTGCCAGCAGAATCTCGAGTTCTGGGGCCAACGTCCTGACTTTC. The V gene is TRBV6-5, the J gene TRBJ2-6, with D uncertain. This CDR3 has 15 amino acids. Trimming stripped 6 bases from V and 1 base from J, with 10 bases between. Germline V CDR1 and CDR2: MNHEY, SVGAGI.

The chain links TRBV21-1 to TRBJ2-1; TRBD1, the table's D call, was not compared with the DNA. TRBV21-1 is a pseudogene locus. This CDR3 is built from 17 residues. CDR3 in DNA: TGTGCCAGCACCCCGGTTACCCACATTGTCCGACAGGGAAATCTGTTCTTC. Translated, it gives CASTPVTHIVRQGNLFF.

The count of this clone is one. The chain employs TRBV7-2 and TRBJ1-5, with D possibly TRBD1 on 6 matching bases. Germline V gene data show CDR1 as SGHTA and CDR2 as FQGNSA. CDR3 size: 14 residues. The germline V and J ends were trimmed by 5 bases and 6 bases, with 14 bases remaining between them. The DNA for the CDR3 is TGTGCCAGCAGCGAGTACAGGGTAGCTCAGCCCCAGCATTTT. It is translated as CASSEYRVAQPQHF.

This CDR3 reads CASSLRKAANEKLFF. CDR3 DNA: TGTGCCAGCAGCTTACGAAAGGCAGCAAATGAAAAACTGTTTTTT. The V and J genes are TRBV7-9 and TRBJ1-4; the D is unclear. In germline, CDR1 is SEHNR, CDR2 FQNEAQ (reference sequence). CDR3 length: 15 amino acids. Trimming left V 2 bases short and J 5 bases short, with 12 bases between.

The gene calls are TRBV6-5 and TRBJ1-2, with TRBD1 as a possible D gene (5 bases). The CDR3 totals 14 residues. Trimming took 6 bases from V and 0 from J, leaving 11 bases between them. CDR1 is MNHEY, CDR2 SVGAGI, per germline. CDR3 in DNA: TGTGCCAGCAGGAGGGACGGAGCTAACTATGGCTACACCTTC. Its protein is CASRRDGANYGYTF.

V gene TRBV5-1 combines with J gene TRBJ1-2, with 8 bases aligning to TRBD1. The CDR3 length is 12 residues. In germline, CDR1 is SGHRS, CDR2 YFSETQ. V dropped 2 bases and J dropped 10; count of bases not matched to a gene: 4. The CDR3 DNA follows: TGCGCCAGCAGCTTCGGACAGGGAGCCTACACCTTC. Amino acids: CASSFGQGAYTF.

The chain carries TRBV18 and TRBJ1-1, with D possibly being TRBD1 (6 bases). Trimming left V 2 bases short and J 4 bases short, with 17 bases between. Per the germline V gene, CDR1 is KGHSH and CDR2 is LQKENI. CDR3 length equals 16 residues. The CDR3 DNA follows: TGTGCCAGCTCACCAGAGACAGGCCTGTGGGGCACTGAAGCTTTCTTT. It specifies CASSPETGLWGTEAFF.

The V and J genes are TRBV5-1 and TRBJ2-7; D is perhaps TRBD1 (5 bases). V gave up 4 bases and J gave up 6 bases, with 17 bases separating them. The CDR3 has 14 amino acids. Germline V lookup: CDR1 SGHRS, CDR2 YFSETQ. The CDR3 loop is CASSEPDNSLEQYF. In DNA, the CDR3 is TGCGCCAGCAGCGAGCCGGACAATTCCCTCGAGCAGTACTTC.

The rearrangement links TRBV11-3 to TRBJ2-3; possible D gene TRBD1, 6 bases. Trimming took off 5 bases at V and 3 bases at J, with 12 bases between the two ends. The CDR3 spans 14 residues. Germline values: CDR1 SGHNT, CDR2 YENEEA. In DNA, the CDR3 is TGTGCCAGCAGCCAGGCCAGGGGTACAGATACGCAGTATTTT. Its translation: CASSQARGTDTQYF.

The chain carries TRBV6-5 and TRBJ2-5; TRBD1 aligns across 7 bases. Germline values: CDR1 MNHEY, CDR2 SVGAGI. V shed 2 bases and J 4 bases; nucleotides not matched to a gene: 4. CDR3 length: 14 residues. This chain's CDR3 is CASSYRGLGETQYF. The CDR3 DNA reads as TGTGCCAGCAGTTACAGGGGGCTGGGAGAGACCCAGTACTTC.

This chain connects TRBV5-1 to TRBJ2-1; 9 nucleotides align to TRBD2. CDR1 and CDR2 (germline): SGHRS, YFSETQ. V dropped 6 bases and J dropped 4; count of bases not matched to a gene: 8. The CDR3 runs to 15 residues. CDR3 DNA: TGCGCCAGCACTGTAGCGGGAGATACTTACAATGAGCAGTTCTTC. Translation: CASTVAGDTYNEQFF.

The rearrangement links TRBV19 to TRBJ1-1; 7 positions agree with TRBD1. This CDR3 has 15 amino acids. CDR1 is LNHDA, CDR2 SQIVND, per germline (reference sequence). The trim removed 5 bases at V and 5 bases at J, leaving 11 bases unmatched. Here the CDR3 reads CASSLRQGVWTEAFF. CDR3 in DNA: TGTGCCAGTAGTCTAAGACAGGGTGTTTGGACTGAAGCTTTCTTT.